Described below is a single TCR beta chain sequence and its context. Authors' methods: Amplifying reference gene primers gave estimates of nucleated cell counts. Generated by immunoSEQ multiplex PCR, the TCRdb table keeps only in-frame clones and is missing some. That table furnishes V, J and clone size, whereas the DNA furnished D and trimming. The sample records around 200,000 clones, 80% to 90% being singletons. These data belong to a study of blood T cell repertoires in COVID-19. For the study at large: Researchers got acute and convalescent COVID-19 samples from the United States, Italy and Spain. T cells, B-cell-depleted T cells, or PBMCs provided the cDNA or gDNA that served as material.

Germline V gene sequence: CDR1 LGHDT, CDR2 YNNKEL (reference sequence). The CDR3 is 15 residues long. The V segment lost 7 bases and the J segment 4 bases; nucleotides outside the gene matches: 9. J is TRBJ2-3 and V is TRBV3-1 (or the pseudogene TRBV3-2); the match to TRBD2 covers 9 bases. The specimen sequenced was peripheral blood. This receptor was taken from an elderly woman with acute or convalescent COVID-19. CDR3: CASTELRGGADTQYF. The CDR3 DNA follows: TGTGCCAGCACGGAGCTGCGGGGGGGGGCAGATACGCAGTATTTT.